This T cell receptor (beta chain) was documented in a study of a mutant IDH1 vaccine in newly diagnosed glioma. Overall study context: Treated individuals were roughly 62% male and about 40% female, averaging roughly 44 years of age.

Time point of the sample: week 23, last vaccination. Vaccine doses each comprised 300 ug of mutant IDH1 20-mer peptide, with topical imiquimod. Broader study findings: No link was apparently found between pseudoprogression and changes in top peripheral T cell clonotypes.

Using immunoSEQ multiplex PCR, the repertoire was profiled, and TCRdb retains in-frame clones only, with some absent. The repertoire includes about 67,000 clones, over 75% of them detected once, and 10% to 15% sits in the top ten. This clone was recorded once. Its antigen is not known. The material was PBMCs, obtained from a glioma patient whose treatment included an IDH1 peptide vaccine. This sequence was found in a man younger than 30 with glioma.

Here the CDR3 reads CASSPYHGTYTGELFF. CDR3 DNA: TGTGCCAGCAGCCCATACCACGGGACGTACACCGGGGAGCTGTTTTTT. The chain recombines TRBV7-3 with TRBJ2-2; either TRBD1 or TRBD2 may supply D (5 bases each). Trimming stripped 5 bases from V and 3 bases from J, with 16 bases between. The CDR3 runs 16 residues. CDR1 and CDR2 from the germline V gene are SGHTA and FQGTGA.